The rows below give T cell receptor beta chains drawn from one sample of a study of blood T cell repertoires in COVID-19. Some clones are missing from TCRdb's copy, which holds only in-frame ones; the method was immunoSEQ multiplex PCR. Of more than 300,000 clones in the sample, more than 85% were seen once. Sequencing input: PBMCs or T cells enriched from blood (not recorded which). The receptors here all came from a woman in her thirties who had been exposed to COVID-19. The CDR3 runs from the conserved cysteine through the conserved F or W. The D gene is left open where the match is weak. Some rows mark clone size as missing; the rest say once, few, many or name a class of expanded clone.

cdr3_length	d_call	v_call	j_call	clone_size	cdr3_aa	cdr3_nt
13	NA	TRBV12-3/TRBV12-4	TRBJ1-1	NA	CASSLQGTRAAFF	TGTGCCAGCAGCCTACAGGGAACGCGCGCAGCTTTCTTT
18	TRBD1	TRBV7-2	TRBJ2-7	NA	CASSASLQTGTGLSEQYF	TGTGCCAGCAGCGCATCCCTGCAAACTGGGACAGGGTTATCCGAGCAGTACTTC
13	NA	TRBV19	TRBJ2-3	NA	CASRQGFRDTQYF	TGTGCCAGTAGACAGGGATTTAGGGATACGCAGTATTTT
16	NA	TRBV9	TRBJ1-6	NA	CASSVDGRLGNSPLHF	TGTGCCAGCAGCGTAGATGGAAGGCTGGGCAATTCACCCCTCCACTTT
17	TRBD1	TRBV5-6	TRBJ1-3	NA	CASSSKTGPGSGNTIYF	TGTGCCAGCAGCTCCAAGACAGGGCCAGGCTCTGGAAACACCATATATTTT
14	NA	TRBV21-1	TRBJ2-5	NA	CASLEWQGEETQYF	TGTGCCAGCCTGGAGTGGCAGGGGGAAGAGACCCAGTACTTC
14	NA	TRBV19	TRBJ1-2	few	CASSPGGTNYGYTF	TGTGCCAGTAGCCCGGGAGGGACTAACTATGGCTACACCTTC
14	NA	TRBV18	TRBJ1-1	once	CASSADRLNTEAFF	TGTGCCAGCTCAGCGGACAGATTGAACACTGAAGCTTTCTTT
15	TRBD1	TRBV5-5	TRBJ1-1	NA	CASSLTGQLNTEAFF	TGTGCCAGCAGCCTAACGGGACAGTTGAACACTGAAGCTTTCTTT
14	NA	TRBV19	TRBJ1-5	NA	CASSRGGLDQPQHF	TGTGCCAGTAGCCGGGGAGGGTTGGATCAGCCCCAGCATTTT
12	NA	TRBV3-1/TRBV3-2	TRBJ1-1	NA	CASSPPSREAFF	TGTGCCAGCAGCCCCCCAAGCCGTGAAGCTTTCTTT
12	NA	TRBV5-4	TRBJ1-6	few	CASSSQNSPLHF	TGTGCCAGCAGCTCGCAGAATTCACCCCTCCACTTT
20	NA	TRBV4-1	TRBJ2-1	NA	CASSQDSYVVTDSSYNEQFF	TGCGCCAGCAGCCAAGATTCGTACGTTGTAACAGATAGCTCCTACAATGAGCAGTTCTTC
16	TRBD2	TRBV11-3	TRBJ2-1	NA	CASSQGLAGSYNEQFF	TGTGCCAGCAGCCAAGGCCTAGCGGGGTCCTACAATGAGCAGTTCTTC
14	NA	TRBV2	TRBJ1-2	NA	CASSDTTAYYGYTF	TGTGCCAGCAGTGATACGACAGCTTACTATGGCTACACCTTC
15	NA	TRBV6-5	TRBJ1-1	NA	CASSSSGAGNAEAFF	TGTGCCAGCAGTTCCTCGGGGGCCGGGAACGCTGAAGCTTTCTTT
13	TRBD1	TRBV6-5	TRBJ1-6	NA	CASSRQGNSPLHF	TGTGCCAGCAGTAGACAGGGGAATTCACCCCTCCACTTT
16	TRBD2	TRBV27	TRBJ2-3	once	CASSPSAGRFTDTQYF	TGTGCCAGCAGCCCTTCAGCGGGGAGGTTCACAGATACGCAGTATTTT
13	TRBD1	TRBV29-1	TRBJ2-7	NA	CSVARQGLYEQYF	TGCAGCGTTGCCAGACAGGGTTTATACGAGCAGTACTTC
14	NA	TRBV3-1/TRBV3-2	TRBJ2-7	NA	CASSQDLRDAAQYF	TGTGCCAGCAGCCAAGATCTTCGGGATGCCGCGCAGTACTTC
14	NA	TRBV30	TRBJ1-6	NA	CAWSRLERASPLHF	TGTGCCTGGAGCCGACTCGAGAGGGCCTCACCCCTCCACTTT
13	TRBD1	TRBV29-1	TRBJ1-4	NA	CSVVGQGGEKLFF	TGCAGCGTTGTAGGACAGGGGGGAGAAAAACTGTTTTTT
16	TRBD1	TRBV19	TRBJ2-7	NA	CASSSPGTGSSYEQYF	TGTGCCAGTAGTTCCCCCGGGACAGGGAGCTCCTACGAGCAGTACTTC
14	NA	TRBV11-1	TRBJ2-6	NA	CASSSFSGANVLTF	TGTGCCAGCAGCTCCTTCTCTGGGGCCAACGTCCTGACTTTC
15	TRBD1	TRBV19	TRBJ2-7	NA	CASSTGQGPSYEQYF	TGTGCCAGTAGCACGGGACAGGGGCCCTCCTACGAGCAGTACTTC
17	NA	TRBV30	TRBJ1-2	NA	CAWSEASIREQGNGYTF	TGTGCCTGGAGTGAGGCCAGTATACGCGAGCAGGGAAATGGCTACACCTTC
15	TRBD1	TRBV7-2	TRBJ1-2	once	CATRRRAGGGYGYTF	TGTGCCACAAGACGCAGGGCAGGGGGCGGCTATGGCTACACCTTC
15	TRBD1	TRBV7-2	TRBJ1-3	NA	CASSPGQGAGNTIYF	TGTGCCAGCAGCCCGGGACAGGGGGCTGGAAACACCATATATTTT
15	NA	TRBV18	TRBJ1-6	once	CASSPGGDYNSPLHF	TGTGCCAGCTCACCGGGGGGGGATTATAATTCACCCCTCCACTTT
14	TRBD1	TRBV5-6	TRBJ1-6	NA	CASSHGTGSSPLHF	TGTGCCAGCAGCCACGGGACAGGGAGTTCACCCCTCCACTTT
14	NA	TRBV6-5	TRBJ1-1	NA	CASTVSQANTEAFF	TGTGCCAGCACCGTAAGTCAGGCGAACACTGAAGCTTTCTTT
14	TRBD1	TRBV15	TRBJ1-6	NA	CATWTGEFNSPLHF	TGTGCCACCTGGACAGGGGAATTCAATTCACCCCTCCACTTT
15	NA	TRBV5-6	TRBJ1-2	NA	CASSPPRHLYYGYTF	TGTGCCAGCAGCCCGCCGCGGCATTTGTACTATGGCTACACCTTC
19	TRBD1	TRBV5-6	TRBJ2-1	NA	CASSLRRYRTGIYIGEQFF	TGTGCCAGCAGCCTAAGAAGGTACCGGACAGGGATTTATATCGGTGAGCAGTTCTTC
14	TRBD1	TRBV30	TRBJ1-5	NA	CAWSAGQVYQPQHF	TGTGCCTGGAGCGCGGGACAGGTTTATCAGCCCCAGCATTTT
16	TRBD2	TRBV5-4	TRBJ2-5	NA	CASRQGTSGGVETQYF	TGTGCCAGCAGGCAAGGGACTAGCGGGGGGGTGGAGACCCAGTACTTC
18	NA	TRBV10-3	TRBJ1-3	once	CAISESPTRGGSGNTIYF	TGTGCCATCAGTGAGTCACCCACAAGGGGAGGTTCTGGAAACACCATATATTTT
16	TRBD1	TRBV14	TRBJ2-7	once	CASSRYQGAVQTEQYF	TGTGCCAGCAGCCGCTACCAGGGGGCCGTTCAAACCGAGCAGTACTTC
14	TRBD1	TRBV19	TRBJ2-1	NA	CASSGGIMYNEQFF	TGTGCCAGTTCAGGGGGTATCATGTACAATGAGCAGTTCTTC
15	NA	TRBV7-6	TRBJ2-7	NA	CASSLAVADPYEQYF	TGTGCCAGCAGCTTAGCCGTGGCAGATCCCTACGAGCAGTACTTC
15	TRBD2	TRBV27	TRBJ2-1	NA	CASSPGTSGGSIQFF	TGTGCCAGCAGTCCAGGGACTAGCGGGGGCTCCATCCAGTTCTTC
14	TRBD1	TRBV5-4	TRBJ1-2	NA	CASSAPGQNYGYTF	TGTGCCAGCAGCGCTCCGGGACAGAACTATGGCTACACCTTC
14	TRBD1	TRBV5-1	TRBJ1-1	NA	CASSLQGSNTEAFF	TGCGCCAGCAGCCTACAGGGGTCGAACACTGAAGCTTTCTTT
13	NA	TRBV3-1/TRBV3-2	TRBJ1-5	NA	CASSITGSSPQHF	TGTGCCAGCAGCATAACAGGGTCATCGCCCCAGCATTTT
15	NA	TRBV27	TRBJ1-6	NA	CASSLKRPGNSPLHF	TGTGCCAGCAGTTTAAAGCGCCCTGGTAATTCACCCCTCCACTTT
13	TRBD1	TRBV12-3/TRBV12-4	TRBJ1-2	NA	CASSRDRDYGYTF	TGTGCCAGCAGTAGGGACAGGGATTATGGCTACACCTTC
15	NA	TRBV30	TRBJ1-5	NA	CAWSEAGFSNQPQHF	TGTGCCTGGAGCGAAGCGGGGTTCAGCAATCAGCCCCAGCATTTT
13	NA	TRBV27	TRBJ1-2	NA	CASRYSGVRGYTF	TGTGCCAGCCGATATTCCGGGGTTCGTGGCTACACCTTC
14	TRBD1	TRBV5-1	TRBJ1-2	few	CASSAGTASYGYTF	TGCGCCAGCAGCGCCGGGACAGCTAGCTATGGCTACACCTTC
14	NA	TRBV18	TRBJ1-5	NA	CASSPMDSTEPQHF	TGTGCCAGCTCACCAATGGACTCGACGGAGCCCCAGCATTTT
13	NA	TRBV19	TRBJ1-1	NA	CASSQGLNTEAFF	TGTGCCAGTAGTCAGGGGTTAAACACTGAAGCTTTCTTT
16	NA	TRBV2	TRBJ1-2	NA	CASSDRQVVAWYGYTF	TGTGCCAGCAGTGACAGGCAGGTAGTGGCTTGGTATGGCTACACCTTC
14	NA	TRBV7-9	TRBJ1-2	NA	CASSARRGYYGYTF	TGTGCCAGCAGCGCCCGCAGGGGTTACTATGGCTACACCTTC
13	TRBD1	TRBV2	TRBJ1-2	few	CAREGQGARGYTF	TGTGCCAGGGAGGGACAGGGGGCGCGGGGCTACACCTTC